The table lists the clone carrying this T cell receptor (beta chain) with a few counts. The data belong to a study of early T cells in non-severe SARS-CoV-2 infection. The protocol attached unique molecular identifiers to individual cDNA molecules. TCRdb passed the 5' RACE reads through MiXCR, listing each CDR3 protein once. The sample has tens of thousands of distinct CDR3 sequences, roughly 15% seen once. Germline values: CDR1 SGHTA, CDR2 FQGNSA. This CDR3 has 15 residues. Trimming removed 0 bases from V and 4 bases from J, with 13 bases in between. The TCR originated in an adult who was a healthcare worker with PCR-confirmed SARS-CoV-2 infection or an uninfected control (not recorded which). The V and J genes are TRBV7-2 and TRBJ2-7; D is perhaps TRBD2 (7 bases). Sequenced material: whole blood. CDR3 sequence: CASSLAGGQLYEQYF. CDR3 coding DNA: TGTGCCAGCAGCTTAGCGGGGGGGCAGTTATACGAGCAGTACTTC.